The 8 T cell receptor beta chains below all came from one sample that was sequenced in a study of shared T cell receptors in the human thymus. Method: immunoSEQ multiplex PCR; TCRdb's copy keeps in-frame clones and lacks some. The sample records approximately 580,000 clones, around 82% being singletons. This sample also appeared in a second study, on human thymus T cells.

Sequenced input: thymocytes. These receptor sequences come from a boy under three years old with a congenital heart defect.

In its sample, this clone was seen a few times. The gene calls are TRBV28 and TRBJ2-5, with 7 positions matching TRBD2. V shed 3 bases, J shed 2 bases, and the junction held 15 bases outside the gene matches. Per the germline V gene, CDR1 is MDHEN and CDR2 is SYDVKM. CDR3 length equals 18 residues. The CDR3 sequence: CASSFTLWGEGPQETQYF. The CDR3 DNA reads as TGTGCCAGCAGTTTCACCCTCTGGGGGGAGGGCCCTCAAGAGACCCAGTACTTC.

The chain recombines TRBV29-1 with TRBJ2-5, with D tentatively TRBD1 (6 bases). The germline gives CDR1 SQVTM, CDR2 ANQGSEA. The CDR3 covers 15 residues. V was pared by 8 bases and J by 1 base, with 20 bases between. The CDR3 is CSLLFEDRSQETQYF. The CDR3 DNA sequence: TGCAGCCTCTTGTTTGAAGACAGGAGCCAAGAGACCCAGTACTTC. Full variable domain (missing parts from reference TRBV29-1 and TRBJ2-5): SAVISQKPSRDICQRGTSLTIQCQVDSQVTMMFWYRQQPGQSLTLIATANQGSEATYESGFVIDKFPISRPNLTFSTLTVSNMSPEDSSIYLCSLLFEDRSQETQYFGPGTRLLVL.

This chain links TRBV20-1 with TRBJ2-1; 7 bases agree with TRBD2. The CDR3 consists of 11 residues. Trimming cost V 7 bases and J 8 bases; bases outside gene matches: 5. The germline V gene has CDR1 DFQATT and CDR2 SNEGSKA (reference sequence). The CDR3 DNA sequence: TGCAGTGGTAGGCGGGAGTATGAGCAGTTCTTC. This translates into CSGRREYEQFF.

The chain is built from TRBV28 and TRBJ2-6, with D tentatively TRBD1 (5 bases). V shed 5 bases and J shed 4 bases, with 21 bases lying between them. Germline loops: CDR1 MDHEN, CDR2 SYDVKM. The CDR3 sequence is 18 residues long. The CDR3 region has the DNA TGTGCCAGCAGTCCGCACAGGAATCCCGAGTCGGGGGCCAACGTCCTGACTTTC. Encoded protein: CASSPHRNPESGANVLTF.

The V call is TRBV5-4, the J call TRBJ2-1; D uncertain. Trimming left V 4 bases short and J 0 bases short, with 17 bases between. The CDR3 is 17 residues long. The V gene's germline CDR1 is SGHNT and CDR2 YYREEE (reference sequence). For the CDR3, the DNA is TGTGCCAGCAGCGACCTTGGGCCTCTGAGCTCCTACAATGAGCAGTTCTTC. Translating it yields CASSDLGPLSSYNEQFF.

The chain uses TRBV28 and TRBJ1-2, with D possibly matching TRBD1 (5 bases). The CDR3 sequence is 15 residues long. Per the germline V gene, CDR1 is MDHEN and CDR2 is SYDVKM. Trimming stripped 3 bases from V and 4 bases from J, with 15 bases between. The CDR3 loop is CASSLGLPRLYGYTF. For the CDR3, the DNA is TGTGCCAGCAGTTTGGGGCTGCCTAGGCTCTATGGCTACACCTTC.

The V gene is TRBV7-2, the J gene TRBJ2-3, with 12 bases identical to TRBD2. V shed 5 bases, J shed 0 bases, and the junction held 12 bases outside the gene matches. Germline V lookup: CDR1 SGHTA, CDR2 FQGNSA. This CDR3 spans 19 amino acids. CDR3 DNA: TGTGCCAGCAGCCCTGAGACTAGCGGGAGCCGAACTAGCACAGATACGCAGTATTTT. Amino acids: CASSPETSGSRTSTDTQYF.

This rearrangement joins TRBV28 to TRBJ2-1; D might be TRBD2 (6 bases). CDR3 size: 17 residues. CDR1 is MDHEN and CDR2 is SYDVKM in the germline V gene. The V gene lost 6 bases and the J gene lost 2 bases, with 20 bases spanning the gap. The CDR3 region is CASSRPGRDGTYNEQFF. CDR3 bases: TGTGCCAGCAGCAGGCCCGGGCGGGATGGAACCTACAATGAGCAGTTCTTC.